This T cell receptor beta chain was identified in a study of T cells in Graves' hyperthyroidism and ophthalmopathy. Amplification of TCR beta CDR3 regions used RNA as the template. Initially, a first-round RT-PCR of the TCR CDR3 employed the HTBI primer set. TCRdb re-analysed the multiplex PCR reads in MiXCR, keeping a single row per CDR3 protein. This repertoire shows roughly 400,000 distinct CDR3 sequences, over 11% found once; its top ten account for around 27%. This clonotype has a count of ten or more. Orbital computed tomography and thyroid ultrasound, together with serum TRAb and thyroxine and clinical symptoms, were used for diagnoses. Out of less than 12 ml of fresh peripheral blood came the PBMCs. The sample taken for sequencing was blood. The TCR sequence derives from a middle-aged man with Graves' ophthalmopathy.

The CDR3 nucleotides read TGTGCCAGCAGTTTAAACAGGGGAGCTACTGGAAACACCATATATTTT. Its translation is CASSLNRGATGNTIYF. The chain is built from TRBV2 and TRBJ1-3; 7 nucleotides align to TRBD1. V was pared by 5 bases and J by 2 bases, with 9 bases of the junction left unmatched. This CDR3 is built from 16 residues. Germline values: CDR1 SNHLY, CDR2 FYNNEI.